This is a list of T cell receptor beta chains from one sample in a study of identical twins. MiXCR, applied by TCRdb to the 5' RACE reads, yields one record per CDR3 protein. This table has 700,000 or so distinct CDR3 sequences, 8.5% to 9.5% appearing once. These data were also reused for a study on yellow fever vaccine responses in identical twins.

What was sequenced was PBMCs. These receptors were taken from a woman aged 18-29 years in good health. Both conserved end residues are part of each CDR3. Each record gives: clone size, D gene, V gene, J gene, CDR3 protein, CDR3 DNA. D genes are given only for firm matches. Some rows have no size entry. The others give once, few or many, or a class for an expanded clone.

many,NA,TRBV28,TRBJ2-7,CASSLFRYEQYF,TGTGCCAGCAGTTTATTTCGCTACGAGCAGTACTTC
few,NA,TRBV30,TRBJ2-2,CALRGGAYTGELFF,TGTGCCCTAAGGGGGGGGGCATACACCGGGGAGCTGTTTTTT
NA,TRBD1,TRBV30,TRBJ2-2,CAWSAIRTGAVGELFF,TGTGCCTGGAGTGCTATTAGGACAGGGGCGGTCGGGGAGCTGTTTTTT
few,TRBD2,TRBV7-2,TRBJ2-7,CASSLRGRDYEQYF,TGTGCCAGCAGCTTAAGAGGGAGGGACTACGAGCAGTACTTC
NA,TRBD1,TRBV11-2,TRBJ2-7,CASSLEDRGRNDGVYEQYF,TGTGCCAGCAGCTTAGAGGACAGGGGGCGTAACGACGGCGTTTACGAGCAGTACTTC
few,NA,TRBV27,TRBJ2-7,CASSLRGGLPLGAYEQYF,TGTGCCAGCAGTTTGAGGGGGGGCCTTCCCTTAGGAGCCTACGAGCAGTACTTC
few,NA,TRBV29-1,TRBJ2-1,CSVGPVGHEQFF,TGCAGCGTTGGCCCAGTGGGTCATGAGCAGTTCTTC
many,NA,TRBV7-2,TRBJ2-1,CASSYRASDYNEQFF,TGTGCCAGCAGCTACCGGGCCTCCGACTACAATGAGCAGTTCTTC
NA,NA,TRBV10-3,TRBJ2-7,CAISVGLGGYEQYF,TGTGCCATCAGCGTGGGGCTGGGGGGATACGAGCAGTACTTC
NA,NA,TRBV29-1,TRBJ1-1,CSVEQGIEAFF,TGCAGCGTTGAGCAGGGCATTGAAGCTTTCTTT
many,TRBD2,TRBV29-1,TRBJ2-3,CSVETLAGRPSDTQYF,TGCAGCGTTGAAACGCTAGCGGGGCGGCCATCAGATACGCAGTATTTT
many,TRBD1,TRBV4-3,TRBJ2-7,CASSQDSRTGGGEQYF,TGCGCCAGCAGCCAAGATTCCCGGACAGGGGGAGGCGAGCAGTACTTC
few,NA,TRBV27,TRBJ2-1,CASSLGGQPLDEQFF,TGTGCCAGCAGTTTAGGGGGGCAGCCTCTAGATGAGCAGTTCTTC
NA,NA,TRBV20-1,TRBJ2-7,CSARDLAASYEQYF,TGCAGTGCTAGAGATTTGGCAGCCTCCTACGAGCAGTACTTC
few,NA,TRBV28,TRBJ1-3,CASSTQGRSGNTIYF,TGTGCCAGCAGTACACAGGGTCGCTCTGGAAACACCATATATTTT
NA,TRBD1,TRBV28,TRBJ1-1,CASSFGQGGDTEAFF,TGTGCCAGCAGTTTTGGACAGGGGGGTGACACTGAAGCTTTCTTT